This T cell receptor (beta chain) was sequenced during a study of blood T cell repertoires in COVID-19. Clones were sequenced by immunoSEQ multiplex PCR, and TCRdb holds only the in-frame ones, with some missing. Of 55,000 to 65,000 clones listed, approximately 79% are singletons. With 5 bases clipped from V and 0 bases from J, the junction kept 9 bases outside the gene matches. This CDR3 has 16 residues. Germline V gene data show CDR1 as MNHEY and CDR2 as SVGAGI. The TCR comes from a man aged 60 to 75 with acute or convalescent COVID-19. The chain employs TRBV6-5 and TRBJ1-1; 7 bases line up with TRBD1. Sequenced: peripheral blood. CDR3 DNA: TGTGCCAGCAGTCACTACTTTACAGGGGTGAACACTGAAGCTTTCTTT. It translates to CASSHYFTGVNTEAFF.